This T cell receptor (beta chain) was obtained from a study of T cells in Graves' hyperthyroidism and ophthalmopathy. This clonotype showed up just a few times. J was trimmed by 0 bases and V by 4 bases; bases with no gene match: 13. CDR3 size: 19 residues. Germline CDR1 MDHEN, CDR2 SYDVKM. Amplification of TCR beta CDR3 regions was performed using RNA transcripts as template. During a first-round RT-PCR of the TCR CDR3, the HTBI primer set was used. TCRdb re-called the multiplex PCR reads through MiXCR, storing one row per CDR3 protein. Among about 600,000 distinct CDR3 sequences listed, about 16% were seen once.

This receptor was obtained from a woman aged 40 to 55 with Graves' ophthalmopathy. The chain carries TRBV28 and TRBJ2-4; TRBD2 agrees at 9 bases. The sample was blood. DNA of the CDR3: TGTGCCAGCAGTTATTTAGGCGGGAGGGGGGAACTAGCCAAAAACATTCAGTACTTC. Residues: CASSYLGGRGELAKNIQYF.